Listed below are T cell receptor beta chains from one sample, sequenced in a study of cytomegalovirus exposure and HLA in healthy donors. The assay was immunoSEQ multiplex PCR, and TCRdb's table has in-frame clones only and misses some. Of roughly 100,000 clones listed, approximately 72% are singletons. The sequenced sample consisted of PBMCs. Receptors were obtained from a man between 25 and 39 years old in good health and CMV-seronegative. Both conserved end residues are part of each CDR3. The D gene is left open where the match is weak. A clone size is listed for some rows: how often the clone was seen (once, few, many), or a class if it is expanded.

TRBV6-5	TRBD1	TRBJ1-1	few	TGTGCCAGCAGTCGTACAGGGGGTTTGAACACTGAAGCTTTCTTT	CASSRTGGLNTEAFF
TRBV27	-	TRBJ2-1	-	TGTGCCAGCAGGTACAGGGCGTCCTACAATGAGCAGTTCTTC	CASRYRASYNEQFF
TRBV19	-	TRBJ2-3	-	TGTGCCAGTAGTATTCTTCTTAGCACAGATACGCAGTATTTT	CASSILLSTDTQYF
TRBV6-5	-	TRBJ1-4	-	TGTGCCAGCAGTCGGGGTGGGGGGAGCGAAAAACTGTTTTTT	CASSRGGGSEKLFF
TRBV12-5	TRBD1	TRBJ1-5	-	TGTGCTAGTGCTGGGGGACAGAACAATCAGCCCCAGCATTTT	CASAGGQNNQPQHF
TRBV2	-	TRBJ2-5	once	TGTGCCAGCACCTACAGACCTGAAGAGACCCAGTACTTC	CASTYRPEETQYF
TRBV19	TRBD2	TRBJ2-7	-	TGTGCCAGTAGTAGGGTAGCGGGTGTTTCCTACGAGCAGTACTTC	CASSRVAGVSYEQYF
TRBV6-1	TRBD1	TRBJ1-2	-	TGTGCCAGCAGTCGGGACAGGGTTGGCTACACCTTC	CASSRDRVGYTF
TRBV29-1	-	TRBJ1-1	-	TGCAGCGTAGTCTCGCAGGGGTACACTGAAGCTTTCTTT	CSVVSQGYTEAFF
TRBV7-2	TRBD2	TRBJ2-7	-	TGTGCCAGCAGCTTAGCCCCTAGCGGGGGCACCTACGAGCAGTACTTC	CASSLAPSGGTYEQYF
TRBV19	-	TRBJ1-2	-	TGTGCCAGTAGTGACGACACTAACTATGGCTACACCTTC	CASSDDTNYGYTF
TRBV5-1	TRBD1	TRBJ2-1	-	TGCGCCAGCAGCGGACCGGACAGGGCCGCCTACAATGAGCAGTTCTTC	CASSGPDRAAYNEQFF
TRBV13	-	TRBJ2-3	few	TGTGCCAGCAGCCCCTTTTCCACAGATACGCAGTATTTT	CASSPFSTDTQYF
TRBV30	TRBD2	TRBJ2-3	-	TGTGCCTGGATCCGGGGGGGCACAGATACGCAGTATTTT	CAWIRGGTDTQYF
TRBV5-4	-	TRBJ1-1	-	TGTGCCAGCAGTGACCGGGACACCCACACTGAAGCTTTCTTT	CASSDRDTHTEAFF
TRBV7-7	-	TRBJ2-5	-	TGTGCCAGCAGCGTTGGCGGGGCAGACCAAGAGACCCAGTACTTC	CASSVGGADQETQYF
TRBV6-4	-	TRBJ2-1	-	TGTGCCAGCAGTGACTCCGACGACCCTCGACACAGAGTGAATGAGCAGTTCTTC	CASSDSDDPRHRVNEQFF
TRBV6-6	-	TRBJ1-5	-	TGTGCCAGCAGTTCCCGGGAAGGCGGGCAGCCCCAGCATTTT	CASSSREGGQPQHF
TRBV19	-	TRBJ1-5	-	TGTGCCAGTAGCCCGACCGGGGTAGGTGGCAATCAGCCCCAGCATTTT	CASSPTGVGGNQPQHF
TRBV30	-	TRBJ1-5	-	TGTGCCTGGGGGGGCTCTGGGCACCAGCCCCAGCATTTT	CAWGGSGHQPQHF
TRBV10-3	-	TRBJ1-1	-	TGTGCCATCAGTAACCCCCAGGGGTGGAACACTGAAGCTTTCTTT	CAISNPQGWNTEAFF
TRBV19	TRBD1	TRBJ1-5	-	TGTGCCAGTAGTCCGGGACAGGGGCACAATCAGCCCCAGCATTTT	CASSPGQGHNQPQHF
TRBV9	-	TRBJ1-3	once	TGTGCCAGCAGCGTAGAGAGCTCTGGAAACACCATATATTTT	CASSVESSGNTIYF
TRBV7-6	TRBD1	TRBJ1-2	-	TGTGCCAGCAGCCTGACAGGGGGCTATGGCTACACCTTC	CASSLTGGYGYTF
TRBV5-6	-	TRBJ2-5	few	TGTGCCAGCAGCTTTAGGCGGCAAGAGACCCAGTACTTC	CASSFRRQETQYF
TRBV11-2	TRBD1	TRBJ2-2	once	TGTGCAGAGACAGGGGATCCCGGGGAGCTGTTTTTT	CAETGDPGELFF
TRBV18	TRBD1	TRBJ1-1	once	TGTGCCAGCTCACCGGACAGGGGGTACACTGAAGCTTTCTTT	CASSPDRGYTEAFF
TRBV9	TRBD2	TRBJ2-1	-	TGTGCCAGCAGCGTGGTAGCGGGCGTGAACTCCTACAATGAGCAGTTCTTC	CASSVVAGVNSYNEQFF
TRBV5-1	-	TRBJ2-2	-	TGCGCCAGCAGCTTGGAACTAGGCCGTACCGGGGAGCTGTTTTTT	CASSLELGRTGELFF